This T cell receptor (beta chain) came from a study of post-analysis software for immune sequencing data. Study in general: Some patients lacked subtype; others had relapsing-remitting, secondary progressive or progressive-relapsing disease.

Study-level points and caveats: A significant reduction in normalized Chao1 diversity was observed in multiple sclerosis patients versus controls. In patients, TRBV5-6, TRBV5-1 and TRBV20-1 belonged to five TRBV segments found more frequently than in controls.

The junction had 4 bases not matched to a gene; V was cut back by 3 bases and J by 3 bases. The CDR3 is 15 amino acids. The germline V gene has CDR1 MNHEY and CDR2 SMNVEV (reference sequence). Included in the TCR beta cDNA libraries were unique molecular identifiers. T cells numbering roughly 1 to 10 million yielded around 500,000 cDNA molecules. TCRdb processed the PCR reads anew with MiXCR; each CDR3 protein has one entry. The sample has about 680,000 distinct CDR3 sequences; 55% to 70% are singletons. This clonotype came up a few times. Its antigen is unknown. V usage is TRBV27 and J usage is TRBJ1-2, with TRBD1 matching over 10 bases. This clonotype originated in a girl aged 2-10 years with multiple sclerosis. The sequenced material came from blood. Written as DNA, the CDR3 is TGTGCCAGCAGTTTGACAGGGGGCGCCGACTATGGCTACACCTTC. It translates to CASSLTGGADYGYTF.